The 18 T cell receptor beta chains listed next were all sequenced from one sample in a study of T cell changes during pregnancy in multiple sclerosis. Profiled with immunoSEQ multiplex PCR; TCRdb holds only in-frame clones, not every one. The sample consists of approximately 29,000 clones, nearly 90% of them appearing once. Sample: CD4+ T cells from peripheral blood mononuclear cells, taken in the second trimester of pregnancy. The receptors originated from a female donor with multiple sclerosis, enrolled in a pregnancy study.

V gene TRBV28 combines with J gene TRBJ1-2; 7 bases are a match to TRBD1. The germline V gene encodes CDR1 MDHEN and CDR2 SYDVKM. Trimming at V came to 6 bases and at J to 3 bases, leaving 4 bases not matched to a gene. The CDR3 is 13 amino acids. The CDR3 is CASSLGTDYGYTF. CDR3 in DNA: TGTGCCAGCAGCCTCGGGACAGACTATGGCTACACCTTC.

The V gene is TRBV7-9, the J gene TRBJ1-6, with D hard to call. Per the germline V gene, CDR1 is SEHNR and CDR2 is FQNEAQ (reference sequence). Trimming removed 1 base at V and 2 bases at J, with 9 bases between. This CDR3 comprises 16 residues. CDR3 DNA: TGTGCCAGCAGCTTAGGGGAGGGCCCCTATAATTCACCCCTCCACTTT. It encodes CASSLGEGPYNSPLHF.

V usage is TRBV18 and J usage is TRBJ1-1, with 9 bases lining up with TRBD1. The CDR3 is 13 residues long. Trimming removed 5 bases from V and 5 bases from J; junction bases left unmatched: 3. The germline V gene encodes CDR1 KGHSH and CDR2 LQKENI. The CDR3 spells CASSEQGATEAFF. The CDR3 bases are TGTGCCAGCTCAGAACAGGGGGCGACTGAAGCTTTCTTT. Looking up the rest from reference TRBV18 and TRBJ1-1 gives the full variable domain: NAGVMQNPRHLVRRRGQEARLRCSPMKGHSHVYWYRQLPEEGLKFMVYLQKENIIDESGMPKERFSAEFPKEGPSILRIQQVVRGDSAAYFCASSEQGATEAFFGQGTRLTVV.

The genes are TRBV19 and TRBJ1-1; TRBD1 matches at 7 bases. Germline V gives CDR1 LNHDA, CDR2 SQIVND (reference sequence). This CDR3 is 16 amino acids long. J lost 4 bases, V lost 3 bases, and 11 bases had no gene match. The CDR3, as DNA: TGTGCCAGTAGTATTGGCAGGGGGGTGCGTGGCACTGAAGCTTTCTTT. As protein: CASSIGRGVRGTEAFF.

The J gene is TRBJ2-5, the V gene TRBV29-1; D perhaps matches TRBD2 (6 bases). Trimming removed 6 bases from V and 5 bases from J, with 22 bases in between. The V gene's germline CDR1 is SQVTM and CDR2 ANQGSEA. The CDR3 runs 15 residues. CDR3 sequence reads: CSVTLSGGRGETQYF. CDR3 nucleotides: TGCAGCGTGACCTTATCTGGAGGGCGCGGGGAGACCCAGTACTTC.

The chain links TRBV2 to TRBJ1-1; tentatively, D is TRBD1 (5 bases). V lost 7 bases, J lost 6 bases, and 18 bases lay in between. The CDR3 covers 14 residues. CDR1 and CDR2 from the germline V gene are SNHLY and FYNNEI. The DNA of the CDR3 is TGTGCCAGCATCTTAGCCCTTCAGGGATCTGAAGCTTTCTTT. Its protein product is CASILALQGSEAFF.

The genes are TRBV19 and TRBJ1-2; TRBD1 is a possible D gene (6 bases). V gave up 2 bases and J gave up 7 bases, with 11 bases separating them. The CDR3 is made up of 13 amino acids. Germline CDR1 LNHDA, CDR2 SQIVND (reference sequence). The CDR3 loop reads CASSIRGNVGYTF. CDR3 nucleotides: TGTGCCAGTAGTATAAGGGGGAACGTTGGCTACACCTTC.

The chain recombines TRBV4-2 with TRBJ1-1, with unresolved D. Germline V CDR1 and CDR2: LGHNA, YNFKEQ. Between the trimmed V and J ends, which lost 2 bases and 1 base, there was a span of 8 bases. The CDR3 covers 14 residues. Here the CDR3 reads CASSQQVRNTEAFF. For the CDR3, the DNA is TGTGCCAGCAGCCAACAGGTACGGAACACTGAAGCTTTCTTT.

The genes are TRBV7-9 and TRBJ1-3; D gene ambiguous. The germline V gene encodes CDR1 SEHNR and CDR2 FQNEAQ (reference sequence). Trimming cost V 5 bases and J 5 bases, with 13 bases left between them. This CDR3 contains 14 residues. The CDR3, as DNA: TGTGCCAGCAGCGCCTTTGTGGGCAGAAACACCATATATTTT. It translates to CASSAFVGRNTIYF.

As regards this clone: The junction departs from the called germline gene at one end, perhaps through a read error. The rearrangement links TRBV2 to TRBJ2-5, with 9 bases lining up with TRBD1. The CDR3 length is 16 residues. Germline V gene data show CDR1 as SNHLY and CDR2 as FYNNEI. Here the CDR3 reads CASREGTGWGSETQYF. In DNA form, the CDR3 reads TGTGCCAGCAGAGAAGGGACAGGGTGGGGGTCTGAGACCCAGTACTTC.

This chain links TRBV4-3 with TRBJ1-5; no definite D call. The CDR3 is made up of 14 amino acids. V lost 0 bases, J lost 6 bases, and 9 bases lay in between. Germline-derived CDR1 and CDR2 are LGHNA and YSLEER. CDR3 bases: TGCGCCAGCAGCCAAGAGGGCGGACTTCAGCCCCAGCATTTT. Protein: CASSQEGGLQPQHF.

V gene TRBV19 combines with J gene TRBJ2-3; unclear D gene. The CDR3 extends over 16 amino acids. Germline loops: CDR1 LNHDA, CDR2 SQIVND (reference sequence). Between the trimmed V and J ends, which lost 7 bases and 0 bases, there was a span of 17 bases. DNA of the CDR3: TGTGCCAGTACCGAGACTCCCCTGGCGAGCACAGATACGCAGTATTTT. The encoded protein is CASTETPLASTDTQYF.

This chain uses TRBV5-1 with TRBJ1-1; D unresolved. CDR1 and CDR2 from the germline V gene are SGHRS and YFSETQ. This CDR3 region has 15 residues. V was pared by 0 bases and J by 4 bases, with 13 bases between. The CDR3 here is CASSLGVILSTEAFF. The DNA for the CDR3 is TGCGCCAGCAGCTTGGGAGTCATCCTGAGCACTGAAGCTTTCTTT.

The V and J genes are TRBV5-5 and TRBJ2-7; TRBD2 aligns across 8 bases. Germline values: CDR1 SGHKS, CDR2 YYEKEE (reference sequence). The CDR3 loop spans 14 amino acids. The junction had 7 bases not matched to a gene; V was cut back by 2 bases and J by 6 bases. This CDR3 reads CASSLRLATPEQYF. The CDR3 region has the DNA TGTGCCAGCAGCTTACGACTAGCGACCCCCGAGCAGTACTTC.

The rearrangement links TRBV10-3 to TRBJ2-7; no clear D gene. Germline V gives CDR1 ENHRY, CDR2 SYGVKD. This CDR3 has 12 amino acids. V was trimmed by 9 bases and J by 0 bases, leaving 9 bases between them. The CDR3 bases are TGTGCCATTTCAGTCACCTCCTACGAGCAGTACTTC. Its translation: CAISVTSYEQYF.

V gene TRBV27 combines with J gene TRBJ1-4; 8 bases fit TRBD1. The junction had 4 bases not matched to a gene; V was cut back by 6 bases and J by 7 bases. Germline CDR1 reads MNHEY; CDR2 reads SMNVEV (reference sequence). The CDR3 totals 13 residues. CDR3 DNA: TGTGCCAGCAGGACAGGGGTGGGTGAAAAACTGTTTTTT. It translates to CASRTGVGEKLFF.

The chain is built from TRBV7-9 and TRBJ1-1; possible D gene TRBD1, 5 bases. Between the trimmed V and J ends, which lost 7 bases and 4 bases, there was a span of 16 bases. The germline V gene encodes CDR1 SEHNR and CDR2 FQNEAQ (reference sequence). This CDR3 has 14 residues. The DNA of the CDR3 is TGTGCCAGCAACCAAATCAGGGTGGCCACTGAAGCTTTCTTT. Translation: CASNQIRVATEAFF.

This clone has only a few counts. The CDR3 DNA sequence: TGTGCCAGCAGCCCGGGTTGGGACAGACTGAACACTGAAGCTTTCTTT. Translation gives CASSPGWDRLNTEAFF. The rearrangement links TRBV14 to TRBJ1-1; 7 nucleotides agree with TRBD1. Germline assignment: CDR1 SGHDN and CDR2 FVKESK. Trimming at V came to 4 bases and at J to 0 bases, leaving 8 bases not matched to a gene. The CDR3 is made up of 16 amino acids.